A single sample gave rise to the 29 T cell receptor beta chains below, sequenced in a study of cytomegalovirus exposure and HLA in healthy donors. Profiling relied on immunoSEQ multiplex PCR, and the TCRdb table lists in-frame clones only, not all of them. There are roughly 70,000 clones in the sample; approximately 93% occur only once, and approximately 1.5% lies in the top ten. Material: PBMCs. The receptors originated from a man aged 18 to 35 in good health and CMV-seropositive.

The CDR3 is CAYQVGGNTGELFF. Written as DNA, the CDR3 is TGTGCCTATCAAGTAGGCGGAAACACCGGGGAGCTGTTTTTT. The chain couples TRBV30 to TRBJ2-2, with D unresolved. The germline V and J ends were trimmed by 7 bases and 2 bases, with 14 bases remaining between them. The germline V gene has CDR1 GTSNPN and CDR2 SVGIG (reference sequence). CDR3 length: 14 amino acids.

The chain recombines TRBV18 with TRBJ2-3; tentative D call: TRBD2 (5 bases). The CDR3 covers 16 residues. Germline CDR1 is KGHSH and CDR2 is LQKENI. Deletions cut 0 bases from V and 3 bases from J, with 13 bases between. CDR3 in DNA: TGTGCCAGCTCACCACCGACGACTGGGGAGACAGATACGCAGTATTTT. Translating gives CASSPPTTGETDTQYF.

The CDR3 nucleotides are TGTGCCAGCTCAGCCTCAGGTAGCGACGAGCAGTACTTC. Amino acid sequence: CASSASGSDEQYF. V usage is TRBV18 and J usage is TRBJ2-7; the D gene is possibly TRBD2 (5 bases). CDR1 and CDR2 (germline): KGHSH, LQKENI. V dropped 5 bases and J dropped 5 bases, with 13 bases sitting between them. This CDR3 is 13 amino acids long.

The chain joins TRBV13 to TRBJ2-2, with D perhaps TRBD2 (6 bases). CDR1 is PRHDT and CDR2 is FYEKMQ in the germline V gene (reference sequence). V dropped 4 bases and J dropped 5 bases, with 8 bases sitting between them. The CDR3 runs 13 residues. For the CDR3, the DNA is TGTGCCAGCAGCTATAGCGGTACCGGGGAGCTGTTTTTT. It translates to CASSYSGTGELFF.

This clone occurred once. The J gene is TRBJ2-2, the V gene TRBV12-5; 7 bases match TRBD2. V dropped 3 bases and J dropped 1; count of bases not matched to a gene: 8. The CDR3 has 17 residues. Looked up from germline, CDR1 is LGHNT and CDR2 is FRNRAP. The CDR3, as DNA: TGTGCTAGTGGTTTCACCCTAGCGGAAGAGAACACCGGGGAGCTGTTTTTT. Encoded protein: CASGFTLAEENTGELFF.

This clone is a singleton in its sample. The chain joins TRBV11-2 to TRBJ2-3; unclear D gene. This CDR3 is 13 amino acids long. V lost 2 bases and J lost 3, with 6 bases in between. Germline values: CDR1 SGHAT, CDR2 FQNNGV. DNA for the CDR3: TGTGCCAGCAGCTTACCCGGGACAGATACGCAGTATTTT. Amino acid sequence: CASSLPGTDTQYF.

The rearrangement links TRBV6-1 to TRBJ1-5, with 8 bases fitting TRBD1. The CDR3 is 15 residues long. With V trimmed by 7 bases and J by 2 bases, 7 bases remained unmatched. The germline V gene encodes CDR1 MNHNS and CDR2 SASEGT. The CDR3 DNA sequence: TGTGCCAGCAAACAGGGGGGCGTAGGCAATCAGCCCCAGCATTTT. This gives the protein CASKQGGVGNQPQHF.

The chain links TRBV7-3 to TRBJ2-5; the match to TRBD1 covers 7 bases. The V gene's germline CDR1 is SGHTA and CDR2 FQGTGA. The V and J ends lost 5 bases and 3 bases, in that order; junction bases with no gene match: 3. This CDR3 region has 13 residues. CDR3 bases: TGTGCCAGCAGCGGACAGGCAGAAGAGACCCAGTACTTC. Encoded protein: CASSGQAEETQYF.

The rearrangement links TRBV5-1 to TRBJ1-1; D gene ambiguous. V was pared by 2 bases and J by 5 bases, with 7 bases between. CDR1 and CDR2 from the germline V gene are SGHRS and YFSETQ. The CDR3 covers 12 residues. CDR3 nucleotide sequence: TGCGCCAGCAGCTTCGGCGGAACTGAAGCTTTCTTT. Protein: CASSFGGTEAFF. The entire variable domain, with the rest obtained from reference TRBV5-1 and TRBJ1-1, is as follows: KAGVTQTPRYLIKTRGQQVTLSCSPISGHRSVSWYQQTPGQGLQFLFEYFSETQRNKGNFPGRFSGRQFSNSRSEMNVSTLELGDSALYLCASSFGGTEAFFGQGTRLTVV.

The CDR3 DNA follows: TGTGCCAGCAAGGGCGGGAGTACCGGGGAGCTGTTTTTT. This sequence encodes CASKGGSTGELFF. V and J are TRBV25-1 and TRBJ2-2; TRBD2 matches 7 bases. Trimming removed 7 bases from V and 5 bases from J; junction bases left unmatched: 4. This CDR3 region has 13 residues. Germline lookup yields CDR1 MGHDK and CDR2 SYGVNS.

V usage is TRBV13 and J usage is TRBJ2-7; D might be TRBD1 (5 bases). V gave up 4 bases and J gave up 4 bases, with 23 bases separating them. CDR1 and CDR2 (germline): PRHDT, FYEKMQ (reference sequence). The CDR3 loop spans 17 amino acids. The DNA of the CDR3 is TGTGCCAGCAGCTCAACGGACGATCAGGGTCTTAAGTACGAGCAGTACTTC. Protein: CASSSTDDQGLKYEQYF.

This chain uses TRBV4-1 with TRBJ2-1, with D possibly TRBD1 on 5 matching bases. This CDR3 comprises 16 residues. Germline CDR1 is MGHRA and CDR2 is YSYEKL. V lost 1 base and J 0 bases, leaving 10 bases between the germline ends. The CDR3 DNA reads as TGCGCCAGCAGCCAAGTGGACATTATCTCCTACAATGAGCAGTTCTTC. This gives the protein CASSQVDIISYNEQFF.

The chain is built from TRBV6-5 and TRBJ2-7; TRBD1 matches 8 bases. V was pared by 5 bases and J by 3 bases, with 9 bases of the junction left unmatched. The CDR3 has 15 residues. Germline lookup yields CDR1 MNHEY and CDR2 SVGAGI. The CDR3 reads CASSTPSTGDYEQYF. CDR3 nucleotide sequence: TGTGCCAGCAGTACGCCGTCGACAGGGGACTACGAGCAGTACTTC.

V usage is TRBV28 and J usage is TRBJ1-5; maybe TRBD1 (5 bases). Per the germline V gene, CDR1 is MDHEN and CDR2 is SYDVKM. The V end lost 3 bases, the J end lost 7 bases, and 13 bases lay between the germline ends. CDR3 length equals 14 residues. The CDR3 nucleotides read TGTGCCAGCAGTTTTAGCGGGACCTACCAGCCCCAGCATTTT. It yields the protein CASSFSGTYQPQHF.

The V call is TRBV5-1, the J call TRBJ1-4; D gene unclear. Germline lookup yields CDR1 SGHRS and CDR2 YFSETQ. This CDR3 spans 16 amino acids. V lost 0 bases and J lost 0, with 9 bases in between. The CDR3 DNA sequence: TGCGCCAGCAGCTTGGAATGGGCAGCAACTAATGAAAAACTGTTTTTT. Its translation: CASSLEWAATNEKLFF.

The chain carries TRBV4-1 and TRBJ1-1; TRBD1 aligns across 7 bases. J gave up 6 bases and V 4 bases, and 8 bases lay outside the gene matches. Germline values: CDR1 MGHRA, CDR2 YSYEKL. The CDR3 consists of 14 residues. Here the CDR3 reads CASSRRQGEAEAFF. As DNA, the CDR3 is TGCGCCAGCAGCCGTAGACAGGGCGAGGCTGAAGCTTTCTTT.

V and J are TRBV10-3 and TRBJ2-5; maybe TRBD2 (6 bases). Looked up from germline, CDR1 is ENHRY and CDR2 is SYGVKD. This CDR3 has 15 amino acids. V dropped 2 bases and J dropped 2 bases, with 12 bases sitting between them. The CDR3 region has the DNA TGTGCCATCAGTGAGCCCAGCGGGTCACAAGAGACCCAGTACTTC. Translation gives CAISEPSGSQETQYF.

This chain connects TRBV6-5 to TRBJ2-1, with TRBD2 identical over 12 bases. The CDR3 spans 15 residues. V lost 6 bases and J lost 5; bases outside the gene matches: 5. Germline CDR1 MNHEY, CDR2 SVGAGI. The CDR3 protein is CASRPGLAGDNEQFF. For the CDR3, the DNA is TGTGCCAGCAGGCCGGGACTAGCGGGTGACAATGAGCAGTTCTTC.

V and J are TRBV5-1 and TRBJ2-3, with D possibly TRBD1 on 6 matching bases. Trimming removed 0 bases at V and 5 bases at J, with 13 bases between. The CDR3 totals 15 residues. Germline V gene sequence: CDR1 SGHRS, CDR2 YFSETQ. The CDR3 DNA reads as TGCGCCAGCAGCTTGGTGGGGACAACTGAAGATACGCAGTATTTT. Its translation: CASSLVGTTEDTQYF.

The V gene is TRBV28, the J gene TRBJ1-5; the match to TRBD1 covers 8 bases. The ends lost 7 bases at V and 4 bases at J; junction bases unmatched: 9. CDR1 and CDR2 (germline): MDHEN, SYDVKM. The CDR3 is 15 amino acids. In DNA form, the CDR3 reads TGTGCCAGCATCGGACAGGGCCCTGTTAATCAGCCCCAGCATTTT. This encodes CASIGQGPVNQPQHF.

This clone was observed a single time. The chain carries TRBV28 and TRBJ1-5; weak D call: TRBD1 (6 bases). Per germline, CDR1 MDHEN and CDR2 SYDVKM. This CDR3 has 14 residues. Trimming removed 7 bases from V and 4 bases from J, with 14 bases in between. The CDR3 DNA reads as TGTGCCAGCACCGAGCGGGACACAAATCAGCCCCAGCATTTT. Protein sequence: CASTERDTNQPQHF.

The rearrangement joins TRBV5-1 to TRBJ1-5; D not certain. Germline values: CDR1 SGHRS, CDR2 YFSETQ. The V and J ends lost 2 bases and 0 bases respectively, with 9 bases between them. CDR3 length: 15 amino acids. The CDR3 nucleotides are TGCGCCAGCAGCTTTAGACACTCTAGCAATCAGCCCCAGCATTTT. It yields the protein CASSFRHSSNQPQHF.

The V and J genes are TRBV27 and TRBJ1-3; the D is unclear. Germline V gene data show CDR1 as MNHEY and CDR2 as SMNVEV (reference sequence). Trimming shortened V by 6 bases and J by 0 bases, and 15 bases separated the two germline ends. The CDR3 sequence is 16 residues long. The CDR3 DNA sequence: TGTGCCAGCAGCCCTGGAGGCAAGCGCTCTGGAAACACCATATATTTT. Protein product: CASSPGGKRSGNTIYF.

The chain recombines TRBV7-6 with TRBJ1-1; D gene ambiguous. V was trimmed by 3 bases and J by 0 bases, leaving 8 bases between them. Looked up from germline, CDR1 is SGHVS and CDR2 is FNYEAQ. The CDR3 is 14 amino acids. In DNA, the CDR3 is TGTGCCAGCAGCTTTGGAGAGATGAACACTGAAGCTTTCTTT. Amino acids: CASSFGEMNTEAFF. The entire variable domain, with the rest obtained from reference TRBV7-6 and TRBJ1-1, is as follows: GAGVSQSPRYKVTKRGQDVALRCDPISGHVSLYWYRQALGQGPEFLTYFNYEAQQDKSGLPNDRFSAERPEGSISTLTIQRTEQRDSAMYRCASSFGEMNTEAFFGQGTRLTVV.

The V and J genes are TRBV28 and TRBJ2-2; a possible D gene is TRBD1 (6 bases). The CDR3 extends over 22 amino acids. Trimming removed 2 bases at V and 2 bases at J, with 30 bases between. Germline loops: CDR1 MDHEN, CDR2 SYDVKM. The CDR3 DNA follows: TGTGCCAGCAGTTTACCAGTCGGGCTATTACTTGGACAGCGAGAAAACACCGGGGAGCTGTTTTTT. It encodes CASSLPVGLLLGQRENTGELFF.

The rearrangement joins TRBV4-1 to TRBJ2-1; 7 bases align to TRBD2. CDR1 is MGHRA, CDR2 YSYEKL, per germline. The CDR3 loop spans 12 amino acids. V trimming: 3 bases; J trimming: 10 bases; junction bases outside the gene matches: 3. The CDR3 DNA reads as TGCGCCAGCAGCCAGGGGGGGATGGAGCAGTTCTTC. Encoded protein: CASSQGGMEQFF.

About this clone: Germline and junction disagree at one end, which may indicate a read error. The chain employs TRBV2 and TRBJ2-4; 7 bases align to TRBD1. Looked up from germline, CDR1 is SNHLY and CDR2 is FYNNEI. The CDR3 sequence is 15 residues long. This CDR3 is CASREGTVAKNIQYF. The DNA for the CDR3 is TGTGCCAGCAGAGAAGGGACAGTAGCCAAAAACATTCAGTACTTC.

The J gene is TRBJ2-3, the V gene TRBV9; 16 nucleotides match TRBD2. Germline CDR1 is SGDLS and CDR2 is YYNGEE. V dropped 4 bases and J dropped 5; count of bases not matched to a gene: 10. The CDR3 is 18 amino acids. This chain's CDR3 is CASSPGTSGRASEDTQYF. For the CDR3, the DNA is TGTGCCAGCAGCCCTGGGACTAGCGGGAGGGCCTCCGAAGATACGCAGTATTTT.

This sequence joins TRBV10-3 and TRBJ2-7; weak D call: TRBD2 (6 bases). The germline CDR1 and CDR2 sequences are ENHRY and SYGVKD. Trimming stripped 3 bases from V and 11 bases from J, with 23 bases between. This CDR3 is built from 15 residues. The CDR3 DNA is TGTGCCATCAGTGATCCCCCCGGAGGGCCTAAAGAAAAGTACTTC. As protein: CAISDPPGGPKEKYF.